The 27 T cell receptor beta chains below all came from one sample that was sequenced in a study of T-cell reconstitution after alpha-beta-depleted transplantation in children. The TCRbeta library was prepared with unique molecular identifiers. Using its own MiXCR run on the PCR reads, TCRdb lists one record per CDR3 protein. The sample consists of about 460,000 distinct CDR3 sequences, roughly an eighth of them appearing once. Sample: PBMCs, mostly from graft donor cells, taken 180 days after TCRalphabeta/CD19-depleted stem cell transplant. Receptors were obtained from a female patient aged 2-15 years who had a stem cell transplant for aplastic anemia, so the T cells may come from the graft donor.

This clonotype was seen only a few times. The V gene is TRBV28, the J gene TRBJ2-1; D uncertain. Germline CDR1 reads MDHEN; CDR2 reads SYDVKM. There are 13 residues in the CDR3. V was shortened by 3 bases and J by 9 bases, with 12 bases between the two germline ends. The CDR3 coding sequence is TGTGCCAGCAGTTTTAGTTTTGCGAGTGAGCAGTTCTTC. This sequence encodes CASSFSFASEQFF. The variable domain in full, with the rest retrieved from reference TRBV28 and TRBJ2-1, is DVKVTQSSRYLVKRTGEKVFLECVQDMDHENMFWYRQDPGLGLRLIYFSYDVKMKEKGDIPEGYSVSREKKERFSLILESASTNQTSMYLCASSFSFASEQFFGPGTRLTVL.

This chain links TRBV20-1 with TRBJ1-5; D possibly corresponds to TRBD1 (6 bases). The length of the CDR3 is 16 residues. V was shortened by 5 bases and J by 0 bases, with 17 bases between the two germline ends. Germline V gene sequence: CDR1 DFQATT, CDR2 SNEGSKA (reference sequence). The CDR3 protein is CSAATTGPLSNQPQHF. The CDR3 nucleotides are TGCAGTGCTGCGACGACAGGCCCCCTTAGCAATCAGCCCCAGCATTTT.

In this sample, this clonotype turned up a few times. The chain carries TRBV4-3 and TRBJ2-4; D call uncertain. The CDR3 contains 15 residues. Germline V gene lookup returns CDR1 LGHNA and CDR2 YSLEER. The V and J ends lost 0 bases and 3 bases respectively, with 9 bases between them. The CDR3 DNA is TGCGCCAGCAGCCAAGATATAGGAGTCAAAAACATTCAGTACTTC. This codes for CASSQDIGVKNIQYF.

This clonotype was detected ten times or more. The chain recombines TRBV20-1 with TRBJ2-5; 9 bases are a match to TRBD2. The V and J ends lost 7 bases and 3 bases, in that order; junction bases with no gene match: 6. Germline loops: CDR1 DFQATT, CDR2 SNEGSKA (reference sequence). The length of the CDR3 is 13 residues. The CDR3: CSGLAGSEETQYF. In nucleotides, the CDR3 is TGCAGTGGGCTAGCGGGGTCTGAAGAGACCCAGTACTTC.

This clonotype appeared a few times. The chain uses TRBV4-3 and TRBJ2-1; D is undetermined. This CDR3 spans 13 amino acids. The germline V gene encodes CDR1 LGHNA and CDR2 YSLEER. V was cut by 4 bases and J by 10 bases, with 14 bases left in between. CDR3 coding DNA: TGCGCCAGCAGCCTTTTAGGCTGGGCGGAGCAGTTCTTC. Translation gives CASSLLGWAEQFF.

This clonotype was recorded at least ten times. V gene TRBV20-1 combines with J gene TRBJ2-1; no definite D call. This CDR3 spans 12 amino acids. CDR1 is DFQATT, CDR2 SNEGSKA, per germline (reference sequence). Trimming took off 3 bases at V and 9 bases at J, with 12 bases between the two ends. The CDR3 here is CSASRSFVEQFF. CDR3 sequence (DNA): TGCAGTGCTAGCCGCTCGTTCGTTGAGCAGTTCTTC.

CDR3 in DNA: TGTGCCAGCTCCCGGGACAGAGAGACCCAGTACTTC. Its translation: CASSRDRETQYF. The chain couples TRBV6-2 or TRBV6-3 to TRBJ2-5, with TRBD1 matching 7 bases. The CDR3 contains 12 residues. Germline V lookup: CDR1 MNHEY, CDR2 SVGEGT. The V gene end was trimmed by 8 bases and the J gene end by 4 bases; junction bases not matched to a gene: 4.

The chain is built from TRBV5-1 and TRBJ2-5; no reliable D call. Per the germline V gene, CDR1 is SGHRS and CDR2 is YFSETQ. V lost 0 bases, J lost 0 bases, and 12 bases lay in between. The CDR3 spans 16 residues. The CDR3 loop is CASSLVDGRYQETQYF. In DNA form, the CDR3 reads TGCGCCAGCAGCTTGGTGGACGGACGGTACCAAGAGACCCAGTACTTC.

This clonotype turned up a few times. The CDR3 nucleotides read TGTGCCAGCAGCGGCTTTCGGGACTACCTAGGAGATACGCAGTATTTT. It translates to CASSGFRDYLGDTQYF. The chain uses TRBV9 and TRBJ2-3, with 7 bases lining up with TRBD2. This CDR3 is built from 16 residues. Losses at the gene ends were 3 bases for V and 5 bases for J; bases not matched to a gene: 12. CDR1 is SGDLS and CDR2 is YYNGEE in the germline V gene.

This clonotype has more than one count but fewer than ten. The rearrangement uses TRBV4-1 and TRBJ2-1; 10 nucleotides agree with TRBD2. The CDR3 loop spans 17 amino acids. V shed 0 bases and J 5 bases; nucleotides not matched to a gene: 7. Germline CDR1 reads MGHRA; CDR2 reads YSYEKL. CDR3 sequence (DNA): TGCGCCAGCAGCCAAGATCTTCCTAGCGGGAGCAACAATGAGCAGTTCTTC. Its protein product is CASSQDLPSGSNNEQFF.

There are a few counts of this clonotype. The J gene is TRBJ2-3, the V gene TRBV6-2 or TRBV6-3; possibly TRBD1 for D (5 bases). The germline gives CDR1 MNHEY, CDR2 SVGEGT. Trimming left V 0 bases short and J 2 bases short, with 21 bases between. The CDR3 runs 19 residues. The CDR3 loop reads CASSYSIIYKGLYTDTQYF. In DNA form, the CDR3 reads TGTGCCAGCAGTTACTCGATCATCTATAAGGGGCTATACACAGATACGCAGTATTTT.

This clonotype was picked up a small number of times. The chain has TRBV7-3 and TRBJ2-2, with D perhaps TRBD1 (6 bases). CDR3 length: 14 amino acids. The V and J ends lost 2 bases and 6 bases respectively, with 10 bases between them. Per germline, CDR1 SGHTA and CDR2 FQGTGA. The CDR3 spells CASSLSDRPGELFF. The CDR3, as DNA: TGTGCCAGCAGCTTATCGGACAGACCCGGGGAGCTGTTTTTT. Based on the CDR3 plus reference TRBV7-3 and TRBJ2-2, the full variable domain is GAGVSQTPSNKVTEKGKYVELRCDPISGHTALYWYRQSLGQGPEFLIYFQGTGAADDSGLPNDRFFAVRPEGSVSTLKIQRTERGDSAVYLCASSLSDRPGELFFGEGSRLTVL.

This sequence joins TRBV5-6 and TRBJ2-7; 9 nucleotides line up with TRBD1. The V gene's germline CDR1 is SGHDT and CDR2 YYEEEE. V trimming: 0 bases; J trimming: 0 bases; junction bases outside the gene matches: 7. The CDR3 is made up of 17 amino acids. CDR3 sequence (DNA): TGTGCCAGCAGCTTGGGATCGACAGGGGGGAACTCCTACGAGCAGTACTTC. Protein product: CASSLGSTGGNSYEQYF.

This clonotype was found a few times. The chain combines TRBV7-9 with TRBJ2-7, with D possibly called TRBD1 or TRBD2 (7 bases each). This CDR3 contains 15 residues. Looked up from germline, CDR1 is SEHNR and CDR2 is FQNEAQ (reference sequence). V was shortened by 5 bases and J by 7 bases, with 21 bases between the two germline ends. CDR3 residues: CASSTPGGGPREQYF. CDR3 coding DNA: TGTGCCAGCAGCACCCCAGGGGGAGGGCCAAGGGAGCAGTACTTC.

V and J are TRBV6-2 or TRBV6-3 and TRBJ1-5; D unresolved. The CDR3 is 13 amino acids. V was clipped by 7 bases and J by 6 bases, with 13 bases between them. Germline V gene data show CDR1 as MNHEY and CDR2 as SVGEGT. The CDR3 here is CASTDLWRQPQHF. Written as DNA, the CDR3 is TGTGCCAGCACCGACCTTTGGCGTCAGCCCCAGCATTTT.

This clonotype was observed a few times. This chain uses TRBV29-1 with TRBJ2-1; D call uncertain. V lost 5 bases and J 3 bases, leaving 5 bases between the germline ends. Germline CDR1 SQVTM, CDR2 ANQGSEA. The CDR3 has 11 residues. CDR3 DNA: TGCAGCGTTCTGGGCTACAATGAGCAGTTCTTC. Its translation is CSVLGYNEQFF.

In its sample, this clonotype was seen a few times. The V call is TRBV7-2, the J call TRBJ2-1; D unresolved. Between the trimmed V and J ends, which lost 1 base and 9 bases, there was a span of 13 bases. The CDR3 has 14 residues. Germline V CDR1 and CDR2: SGHTA, FQGNSA. The CDR3 DNA is TGTGCCAGCAGCTTAGGTGGTAGCCTAGGTGAGCAGTTCTTC. It codes for CASSLGGSLGEQFF.

For this clonotype: A read error may be the cause here, since a much bigger clone is one base away. V usage is TRBV11-1 and J usage is TRBJ2-1; tentatively, D is TRBD2 (6 bases). Germline CDR1 SGHAT, CDR2 FQDESV (reference sequence). This CDR3 has 16 amino acids. The CDR3: CVSSWWDSPSYNEQFF. CDR3 DNA sequence: TGTGTCAGCAGCTGGTGGGACTCGCCTTCCTACAATGAGCAGTTCTTC.

This clonotype came up a few times. This chain joins TRBV12-3 or TRBV12-4 and TRBJ1-2; 9 nucleotides align to TRBD1. J lost 6 bases, V lost 5 bases, and 10 bases had no gene match. The CDR3 extends over 15 amino acids. This CDR3 reads CASSVWDREEDGYTF. CDR3 sequence (DNA): TGTGCCAGCAGTGTCTGGGACAGGGAAGAGGATGGCTACACCTTC.

This clonotype has more than one count but fewer than ten. The genes are TRBV6-5 and TRBJ2-1; D ambiguous. The germline CDR1 and CDR2 sequences are MNHEY and SVGAGI. V was cut by 0 bases and J by 5 bases, with 8 bases left in between. The CDR3 consists of 14 residues. The CDR3 DNA sequence: TGTGCCAGCAGTTACTCTGCGAGTAACAATGAGCAGTTCTTC. Translated: CASSYSASNNEQFF.

This clonotype was picked up a small number of times. J is TRBJ1-5 and V is TRBV29-1; D ambiguous. Germline V CDR1 and CDR2: SQVTM, ANQGSEA. The CDR3 sequence is 13 residues long. Trimming left V 5 bases short and J 4 bases short, with 12 bases between. CDR3 sequence: CSVTWERNQPQHF. The CDR3 bases are TGCAGCGTTACCTGGGAAAGGAATCAGCCCCAGCATTTT.

This clonotype came up many times. CDR3 in amino acids: CASSLRGEQFF. For the CDR3, the DNA is TGTGCCAGCAGCTTAAGGGGTGAGCAGTTCTTC. The gene calls are TRBV7-2 and TRBJ2-1, with D possibly being TRBD1 (5 bases). CDR1 SGHTA and CDR2 FQGNSA come from the germline V gene. The CDR3 sequence is 11 residues long. Trimming removed 2 bases from V and 9 bases from J, with 5 bases in between.

This clonotype was detected many times. V and J are TRBV29-1 and TRBJ2-1; tentatively, D is TRBD1 (6 bases). The CDR3 sequence is 13 residues long. Trimming removed 3 bases at V and 7 bases at J, with 13 bases between. From germline, CDR1 is SQVTM and CDR2 ANQGSEA. The CDR3 spells CSVDWGPGNEQFF. CDR3 bases: TGCAGCGTTGATTGGGGGCCGGGGAATGAGCAGTTCTTC.

The genes are TRBV10-3 and TRBJ2-3; 11 bases fit TRBD2. V lost 2 bases and J lost 3; bases outside the gene matches: 7. The CDR3 consists of 17 residues. Germline V gene sequence: CDR1 ENHRY, CDR2 SYGVKD. CDR3 sequence reads: CAISETLAGGGTDTQYF. The CDR3, as DNA: TGTGCCATCAGTGAGACCCTAGCGGGAGGTGGGACAGATACGCAGTATTTT.

The CDR3 DNA reads TGTGCCAGCAGTTTACTCGTTACTGAAGCTTTCTTT. This encodes CASSLLVTEAFF. The chain combines TRBV28 with TRBJ1-1; D unresolved. Per the germline V gene, CDR1 is MDHEN and CDR2 is SYDVKM. The CDR3 loop spans 12 amino acids. The V and J ends lost 2 bases and 5 bases respectively, with 6 bases between them.

This clonotype was counted only a few times. V gene TRBV12-3 or TRBV12-4 combines with J gene TRBJ2-3; D is perhaps TRBD2 (5 bases). The CDR3 sequence is 12 residues long. V was cut by 5 bases and J by 11 bases, with 14 bases left in between. The CDR3 nucleotides are TGTGCCAGCAGTCTCTGGACGGCGGGGCAGTATTTT. This codes for CASSLWTAGQYF.

This clonotype was detected only a few times. The CDR3 DNA sequence: TGCAGTGCCAGCTTAAGCGGGATCTACGAGCAGTACTTC. It encodes CSASLSGIYEQYF. The genes are TRBV20-1 and TRBJ2-7, with 7 nucleotides matching TRBD2. The CDR3 spans 13 residues. V shed 6 bases and J 3 bases; nucleotides not matched to a gene: 8. Germline V gives CDR1 DFQATT, CDR2 SNEGSKA (reference sequence).